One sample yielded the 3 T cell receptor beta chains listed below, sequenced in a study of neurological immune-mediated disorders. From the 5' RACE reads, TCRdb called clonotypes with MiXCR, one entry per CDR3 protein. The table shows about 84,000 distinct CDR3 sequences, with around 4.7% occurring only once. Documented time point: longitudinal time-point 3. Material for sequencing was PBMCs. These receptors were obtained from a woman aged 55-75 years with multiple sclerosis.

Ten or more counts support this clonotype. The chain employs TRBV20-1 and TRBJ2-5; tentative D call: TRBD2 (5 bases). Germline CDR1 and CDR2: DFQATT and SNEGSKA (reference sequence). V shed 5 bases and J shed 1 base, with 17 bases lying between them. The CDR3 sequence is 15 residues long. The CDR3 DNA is TGCAGTGCTTACTTCGGGGAGCCCTTCCAAGAGACCCAGTACTTC. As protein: CSAYFGEPFQETQYF.

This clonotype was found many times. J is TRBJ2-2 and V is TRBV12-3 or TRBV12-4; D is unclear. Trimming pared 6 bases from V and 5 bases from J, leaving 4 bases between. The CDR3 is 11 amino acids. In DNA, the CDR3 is TGTGCCAGCAGACTGACCGGGGAGCTGTTTTTT. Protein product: CASRLTGELFF.

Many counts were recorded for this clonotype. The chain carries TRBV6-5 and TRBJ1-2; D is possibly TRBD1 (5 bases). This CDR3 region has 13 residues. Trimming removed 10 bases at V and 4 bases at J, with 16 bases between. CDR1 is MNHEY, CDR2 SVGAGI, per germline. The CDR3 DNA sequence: TGTGCCACCAAGGTCGGGGGTATCTATGGCTACACCTTC. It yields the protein CATKVGGIYGYTF.